The T cell receptor beta chain under discussion was sequenced for a study of T cell responses to AZD1222 COVID-19 vaccine. Notes on the study in general: Among those given AZD1222, only six were seropositive at baseline. Targeting of unmutated variant regions was reportedly seen in nearly half of spike-specific TCRs. Once two AZD1222 doses were given, Spike-specific TCR breadth and depth went up.

Sequenced by immunoSEQ multiplex PCR; TCRdb stores in-frame clones only, minus some. Among 100,000 to 150,000 clones listed, 89% were seen once. Germline values: CDR1 SGHVS, CDR2 FNYEAQ. The CDR3 has 15 amino acids. The ends were cut back, 1 base at V and 7 bases at J, with 17 bases in the middle. Worth noting for this clone: What it binds is unknown.

This sequence joins TRBV7-6 and TRBJ2-7; D may correspond to TRBD1 or TRBD2 (5 bases each). This TCR was recovered from an adult in good health. The sample in question was peripheral blood, obtained on day 0 of AZD1222 vaccination. CDR3 sequence: CASSLGLRGSGEQYF. The CDR3 nucleotides are TGTGCCAGCAGCTTAGGCTTGAGGGGTTCGGGTGAGCAGTACTTC.